Included here is one TCR beta chain sequence, with context. What it binds is not known. The data derive from a study of identical twins. TCRdb used MiXCR to reprocess the 5' RACE reads, holding one entry per CDR3 protein. The sample yields about 700,000 distinct CDR3 sequences, 6.1% seen once. Per germline, CDR1 MNHEY and CDR2 SVGEGT. Trimming cost V 2 bases and J 3 bases; bases outside gene matches: 11. The CDR3 is 17 amino acids. Study-level points and caveats: Conclusions leaned on cross-sectional statistical analysis and did not track the same donors over time.

This TCR came from a man between 18 and 29 years old in good health. This chain connects TRBV6-2 or TRBV6-3 to TRBJ2-7; 9 nucleotides align to TRBD2. The material sequenced was naive T cells sorted from blood. The CDR3 DNA reads TGTGCCAGCAGTTACGGGCTAGCGGGACCTTCTTACTACGAGCAGTACTTC. Encoded protein: CASSYGLAGPSYYEQYF.